Below, 5 T cell receptor beta chains from the same sample are listed, as sequenced in a study of T cell changes during pregnancy in multiple sclerosis. The method was immunoSEQ multiplex PCR; TCRdb's version includes in-frame clones alone and lacks a portion of them. The table records approximately 14,000 clones, 90% to 95% of them present only once. Sequencing was performed on peripheral blood, taken in the second trimester of pregnancy. All receptors come from a female donor in good health, enrolled as a control in a pregnancy study.

The CDR3 spells CASSQGSDSGLSYEQYF. The CDR3 DNA is TGCGCCAGCAGCCAGGGGTCCGACAGTGGGCTCTCCTACGAGCAGTACTTC. V usage is TRBV4-1 and J usage is TRBJ2-7, with D maybe TRBD1 (5 bases). The CDR3 sequence is 17 residues long. Germline CDR1 is MGHRA and CDR2 is YSYEKL. V was cut by 3 bases and J by 0 bases, with 18 bases left in between.

V and J are TRBV18 and TRBJ2-5, with D maybe TRBD1 (6 bases). CDR1 is KGHSH and CDR2 is LQKENI in the germline V gene. The CDR3 loop spans 15 amino acids. Trimming pared 1 base from V and 4 bases from J, leaving 13 bases between. CDR3 in amino acids: CASSPLSGAGETQYF. DNA for the CDR3: TGTGCCAGCTCACCACTCTCAGGGGCTGGAGAGACCCAGTACTTC.

The V call is TRBV30, the J call TRBJ1-2; 8 bases map to TRBD1. With 0 bases clipped from V and 4 bases from J, the junction kept 4 bases outside the gene matches. CDR3 length equals 14 residues. Germline values: CDR1 GTSNPN, CDR2 SVGIG (reference sequence). As DNA, the CDR3 is TGTGCCTGGAGTGTAAAGGACAGGGTCTATGGCTACACCTTC. Its translation: CAWSVKDRVYGYTF.

The V and J genes are TRBV27 and TRBJ2-2, with 12 bases that match TRBD2. The germline V gene encodes CDR1 MNHEY and CDR2 SMNVEV (reference sequence). The ends lost 10 bases at V and 4 bases at J; junction bases unmatched: 4. CDR3 length equals 14 residues. The CDR3 loop reads CATLAGGGTGELFF. As DNA, the CDR3 is TGTGCCACCCTAGCGGGGGGGGGCACCGGGGAGCTGTTTTTT.

The chain employs TRBV4-3 and TRBJ1-4; D call uncertain. The germline V gene encodes CDR1 LGHNA and CDR2 YSLEER. This CDR3 contains 15 residues. V lost 1 base and J 0 bases, leaving 6 bases between the germline ends. CDR3 in amino acids: CASSQGSTTNEKLFF. The CDR3 DNA sequence: TGCGCCAGCAGCCAAGGCTCTACAACTAATGAAAAACTGTTTTTT.